This is a list of T cell receptor beta chains from one sample in a study of graft-versus-host responses after intestinal transplantation. These TCRs are of unknown antigen specificity. Clones were sequenced by immunoSEQ multiplex PCR, and TCRdb holds only the in-frame ones, with some missing. Of tens of thousands of clones listed, about 81% are singletons. The sample in question was unstimulated CD4+ T cells sorted from spleen or lymph node cells, obtained before transplant. The receptors shown here come from a human donor who was the organ donor for an intestinal transplant. The CDR3 runs from the conserved cysteine through the conserved F or W. D genes are given only for firm matches. Size tells how often a clone was seen (once, few, many) or the class of an expanded clone, and some rows leave it out.

D,size,J,V,CDR3,DNA
.,once,TRBJ2-5,TRBV4-3,CASSQDRGLGQETQYF,TGCGCCAGCAGCCAAGACCGGGGGTTAGGGCAAGAGACCCAGTACTTC
TRBD1,.,TRBJ2-3,TRBV7-9,CASSTQGASTDTQYF,TGTGCCAGCAGCACCCAGGGGGCTTCCACAGATACGCAGTATTTT
TRBD2,.,TRBJ2-7,TRBV19,CASSISRLAGGTYEQYF,TGTGCCAGTAGTATATCCAGACTAGCGGGAGGGACCTACGAGCAGTACTTC
.,.,TRBJ2-7,TRBV12-2,CASRSYEQYF,TGTGCAAGTCGCTCCTACGAGCAGTACTTC
TRBD2,.,TRBJ2-7,TRBV4-1,CASSQDWGSGRVYEQYF,TGCGCCAGCAGCCAAGATTGGGGGAGCGGGAGGGTCTACGAGCAGTACTTC
TRBD2,.,TRBJ2-7,TRBV6-5,CASSYRTSGHEQYF,TGTGCCAGCAGTTACAGGACTAGCGGGCACGAGCAGTACTTC
.,.,TRBJ1-2,TRBV30,CAWTVSGPYNYGYTF,TGTGCCTGGACGGTCTCGGGACCCTATAACTATGGCTACACCTTC
TRBD1,.,TRBJ1-2,TRBV30,CAWSRTGAYGYTF,TGTGCCTGGAGTAGGACAGGAGCATATGGCTACACCTTC
TRBD2,.,TRBJ2-3,TRBV6-1,CASSVLATSTDTQYF,TGTGCCAGCAGTGTACTAGCGACTAGCACAGATACGCAGTATTTT
.,.,TRBJ1-1,TRBV10-2,CASSEQGGSTEAFF,TGCGCCAGCAGTGAGCAGGGTGGTAGCACTGAAGCTTTCTTT
.,few,TRBJ2-5,TRBV18,CASSLYQETQYF,TGTGCCAGCTCCCTGTACCAAGAGACCCAGTACTTC
.,.,TRBJ2-7,TRBV6-9,CASSYLGGYEQYF,TGTGCCAGCAGTTACCTAGGGGGCTACGAGCAGTACTTC
.,.,TRBJ2-6,TRBV5-6,CASSRVVPSGANVLTF,TGTGCCAGCAGCCGAGTGGTACCCTCTGGGGCCAACGTCCTGACTTTC
.,.,TRBJ2-1,TRBV19,CASRYGGSYNEQFF,TGTGCCAGTAGGTACGGGGGCTCCTACAATGAGCAGTTCTTC
.,.,TRBJ2-5,TRBV2,CASSGQQETQYF,TGTGCCAGCAGTGGACAGCAAGAGACCCAGTACTTC
TRBD2,few,TRBJ2-5,TRBV6-5,CASSYSGRYQETQYF,TGTGCCAGCAGTTACAGCGGGAGGTACCAAGAGACCCAGTACTTC
.,.,TRBJ2-1,TRBV12-5,CASGPDNEQFF,TGTGCTAGTGGTCCAGACAATGAGCAGTTCTTC
.,once,TRBJ1-1,TRBV5-5,CASSLRGSWHTEAFF,TGTGCCAGCAGCTTGAGGGGGTCGTGGCACACTGAAGCTTTCTTT
TRBD1,.,TRBJ1-5,TRBV4-1,CASSQDRGHGNQPQHF,TGCGCCAGCAGCCAAGACAGGGGGCATGGCAATCAGCCCCAGCATTTT
.,once,TRBJ1-1,TRBV5-5,CASSRGRYGAGTEAFF,TGTGCCAGCAGCAGAGGCCGATATGGGGCCGGCACTGAAGCTTTCTTT
TRBD1,.,TRBJ2-4,TRBV11-2,CASSQGQPFKNIQYF,TGTGCCAGCAGCCAGGGACAGCCTTTCAAAAACATTCAGTACTTC
.,.,TRBJ1-6,TRBV27,CASSFSGFNSPLHF,TGTGCCAGCAGTTTCTCAGGGTTTAATTCACCCCTCCACTTT
TRBD1,.,TRBJ2-5,TRBV5-8,CASSRDRGQETQYF,TGTGCCAGCAGCCGGGACAGGGGGCAAGAGACCCAGTACTTC
.,.,TRBJ1-1,TRBV25-1,CASSEPLSEAFF,TGTGCCAGCAGTGAGCCCTTATCTGAAGCTTTCTTT
.,.,TRBJ1-2,TRBV2,CASSTGPDYGYTF,TGTGCCAGCAGTACAGGCCCCGACTATGGCTACACCTTC
.,once,TRBJ1-6,TRBV6-5,CASKTSYNSPLHF,TGTGCCAGCAAGACGTCGTATAATTCACCCCTCCACTTT
TRBD1,.,TRBJ1-4,TRBV5-1,CASSFTGATNEKLFF,TGCGCCAGCAGCTTTACAGGGGCAACTAATGAAAAACTGTTTTTT
TRBD2,.,TRBJ2-1,TRBV5-4,CASSLGGRSYNEQFF,TGTGCCAGCAGCTTGGGCGGGAGATCCTACAATGAGCAGTTCTTC
.,.,TRBJ2-5,TRBV11-3,CASSPGGPLEETQYF,TGTGCCAGCAGCCCCGGGGGCCCCCTCGAGGAGACCCAGTACTTC
.,.,TRBJ2-7,TRBV5-6,CASSLLLNLLQDYEQYF,TGTGCCAGCAGCTTGCTCCTAAACTTATTGCAGGACTACGAGCAGTACTTC
TRBD1,once,TRBJ1-4,TRBV5-1,CASSLTGDLGKLFF,TGCGCCAGCAGCCTGACAGGGGATTTGGGAAAACTGTTTTTT
TRBD2,.,TRBJ2-5,TRBV6-5,CASRLAIFQETQYF,TGTGCCAGCCGACTAGCGATCTTCCAAGAGACCCAGTACTTC
.,.,TRBJ2-1,TRBV9,CASSVEVSSYNEQFF,TGTGCCAGCAGCGTAGAAGTGAGCTCCTACAATGAGCAGTTCTTC
.,.,TRBJ2-2,TRBV6-1,CASSEGLTNTGELFF,TGTGCCAGCAGTGAAGGACTAACGAACACCGGGGAACTGTTTTTT
.,.,TRBJ1-2,TRBV30,CARSKGYGYTF,TGTGCCCGGTCGAAGGGGTATGGCTACACCTTC
TRBD1,.,TRBJ2-7,TRBV19,CASSMGTGAYEQYF,TGTGCCAGTAGTATGGGGACAGGGGCCTACGAGCAGTACTTC
TRBD1,.,TRBJ2-7,TRBV27,CASSSHRGFSYEQYF,TGTGCCAGTAGTTCCCACAGGGGCTTCTCCTACGAGCAGTACTTC
TRBD1,few,TRBJ2-6,TRBV4-2,CASSQFFPGQGSGANVLTF,TGTGCCAGCAGCCAGTTTTTCCCGGGACAGGGCTCTGGGGCCAACGTCCTGACTTTC
.,.,TRBJ2-7,TRBV6-5,CASRQADIDEQYF,TGTGCCAGCAGGCAGGCCGACATTGACGAGCAGTACTTC
.,once,TRBJ2-2,TRBV6-6,CASRLSLGTGELFF,TGTGCCAGCAGATTGTCTCTTGGCACCGGGGAGCTGTTTTTT
.,.,TRBJ2-2,TRBV7-9,CASSLSSQTGELFF,TGTGCCAGCAGCTTATCAAGCCAAACCGGGGAGCTGTTTTTT
TRBD1,.,TRBJ1-6,TRBV7-2,CASGPRDRGSPLHF,TGTGCCAGCGGCCCCCGTGACAGGGGTTCACCCCTCCACTTT
.,.,TRBJ2-6,TRBV18,CASSPHRVSAGANVLTF,TGTGCCAGCTCACCCCATCGAGTTAGTGCTGGGGCCAACGTCCTGACTTTC
TRBD1,.,TRBJ2-7,TRBV6-5,CASSYGDRYEQYF,TGTGCCAGCAGTTATGGGGACAGATACGAGCAGTACTTC
.,.,TRBJ1-2,TRBV7-9,CASTPGEGYGYTF,TGTGCCAGCACCCCGGGGGAGGGCTATGGCTACACCTTC
TRBD1,.,TRBJ1-4,TRBV18,CASSPLRRDRSDEKLFF,TGTGCCAGCTCACCCCTACGCCGGGACAGGAGCGATGAAAAACTGTTTTTT
TRBD1,once,TRBJ2-5,TRBV19,CASSKRQGAETQYF,TGTGCCAGTAGTAAGAGACAGGGGGCAGAGACCCAGTACTTC
TRBD1,.,TRBJ2-3,TRBV10-2,CASRRQGADTQYF,TGCGCCAGCAGGCGTCAGGGGGCAGATACGCAGTATTTT
.,.,TRBJ2-2,TRBV9,CASSVRPLPGELFF,TGTGCCAGCAGCGTAAGGCCTTTACCCGGGGAGCTGTTTTTT
.,.,TRBJ2-7,TRBV7-2,CASSTRRGPYEQYF,TGTGCCAGCAGCACCCGCCGAGGGCCCTACGAGCAGTACTTC
.,.,TRBJ2-2,TRBV9,CASSVDRTPKGLNGELFF,TGTGCCAGCAGCGTAGATCGGACGCCGAAAGGGCTGAACGGGGAGCTGTTTTTT
.,.,TRBJ1-1,TRBV6-6,CASSLLMNTEAFF,TGTGCCAGCAGTCTCCTCATGAACACTGAAGCTTTCTTT
.,.,TRBJ1-1,TRBV5-1,CASSLGVSMNTEAFF,TGCGCCAGCAGCTTGGGGGTCTCCATGAACACTGAAGCTTTCTTT
.,.,TRBJ1-2,TRBV30,CAWSVGFFNYGYTF,TGTGCCTGGAGTGTCGGGTTCTTTAACTATGGCTACACCTTC
TRBD2,.,TRBJ2-7,TRBV10-3,CAISDLYDVRGGPNEQYF,TGTGCCATCAGTGACCTCTACGACGTCCGGGGGGGCCCGAACGAGCAGTACTTC